This T cell receptor (beta chain) comes out of a study of T cell responses to AZD1222 COVID-19 vaccine. Study results and limitations: Without day 14 samples, only post-peak T cell repertoires were studied. Females outnumbered males among donors, who were mostly white British; clonal diversity was possibly underestimated.

Libraries were prepared by immunoSEQ multiplex PCR; TCRdb keeps only in-frame clonotypes and omits some of them. The top ten clones hold about a fifth of a sample with some 130,000 clones, 85% to 90% of them seen once. With regard to this clone: Its antigen remains unknown.

Germline V lookup: CDR1 MDHEN, CDR2 SYDVKM. Trimming took 3 bases from V and 4 from J, leaving 13 bases between them. The CDR3 covers 15 residues. The sample here was peripheral blood, taken on day 0 of AZD1222 vaccination. This chain joins TRBV28 and TRBJ1-5; possibly TRBD1 for D (5 bases). This clonotype originated in an adult in good health. The CDR3 loop reads CASSLTPGGNQPQHF. The CDR3 DNA sequence: TGTGCCAGCAGTTTGACCCCGGGGGGGAATCAGCCCCAGCATTTT.